This TCR beta chain stems from a study of blood T cell repertoires in COVID-19. Across the whole study: There were acute and convalescent COVID-19 samples, and they came from the United States, Italy and Spain. PBMCs, B-cell-depleted T cells, or T cells provided the cDNA or gDNA that made up the material.

Germline V lookup: CDR1 MNHEY, CDR2 SMNVEV (reference sequence). The V gene end was trimmed by 2 bases and the J gene end by 4 bases; junction bases not matched to a gene: 7. CDR3 length: 15 residues. Source study methods: From reference gene primer amplification, estimates of nucleated cell counts were derived. Profiled with immunoSEQ multiplex PCR; TCRdb holds only in-frame clones, not every one. From that table come the V and J calls and clone size; the DNA was used to work out D and trimming. The sample holds about 290,000 clones, about nine tenths seen once. The TCR was taken from a middle-aged woman who had recovered from COVID-19. The chain is built from TRBV27 and TRBJ2-5, with TRBD1 identical over 7 bases. Sequencing input: peripheral blood. CDR3 in DNA: TGTGCCAGCAGTTTAGTTGGCCAGGGGGTAGAGACCCAGTACTTC. Protein: CASSLVGQGVETQYF.